Listed here is a single T cell receptor (beta chain). Antigen specificity is unknown. Produced via immunoSEQ multiplex PCR; TCRdb's table is partial and in-frame only. The data show several hundred clones, with 92% seen just once and approximately 7.4% held by the top ten. The data belong to a study of chemoradiotherapy in HPV16-positive cancers. General study results and limits: In HPV16-positive patients, HPV-responsive T-cell expansion tracked better recurrence-free survival.

Material: tumor tissue, obtained from a patient who underwent chemoradiotherapy. The sequence derives from a human donor with HPV-associated anogenital cancer.

The CDR3 DNA reads TGTGCCTGGAGTGTACTTCGGGGGGCGCGGGCCTACGAGCAGTACTTC. Encoded protein: CAWSVLRGARAYEQYF. This rearrangement joins TRBV30 to TRBJ2-7, with a tentative D call TRBD2 (7 bases). Germline V CDR1 and CDR2: GTSNPN, SVGIG (reference sequence). The CDR3 length is 16 residues. Trimming removed 0 bases at V and 2 bases at J, with 17 bases between.